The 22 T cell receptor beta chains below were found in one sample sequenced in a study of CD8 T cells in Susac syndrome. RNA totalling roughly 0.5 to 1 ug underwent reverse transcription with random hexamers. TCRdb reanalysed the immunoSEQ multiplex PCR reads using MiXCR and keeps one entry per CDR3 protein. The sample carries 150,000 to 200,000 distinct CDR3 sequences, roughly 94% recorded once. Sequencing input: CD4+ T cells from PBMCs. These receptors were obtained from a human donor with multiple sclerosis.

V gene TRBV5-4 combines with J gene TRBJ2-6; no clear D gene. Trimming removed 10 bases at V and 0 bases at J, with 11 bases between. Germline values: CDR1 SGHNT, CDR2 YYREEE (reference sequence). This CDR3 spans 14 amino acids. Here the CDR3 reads CAGLVDSGANVLTF. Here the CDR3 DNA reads TGTGCCGGTTTAGTGGACTCTGGGGCCAACGTCCTGACTTTC.

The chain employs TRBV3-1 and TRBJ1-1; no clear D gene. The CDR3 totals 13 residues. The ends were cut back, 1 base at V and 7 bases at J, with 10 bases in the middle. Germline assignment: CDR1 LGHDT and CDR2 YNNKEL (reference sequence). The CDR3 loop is CASSQAPLLEAFF. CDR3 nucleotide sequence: TGTGCCAGCAGCCAAGCTCCCCTCCTTGAAGCTTTCTTT.

The CDR3 loop is CASSLVAGGLGDTQYF. The CDR3 DNA sequence: TGTGCCAGCAGCTTAGTGGCGGGAGGGCTGGGGGATACGCAGTATTTT. The chain is built from TRBV7-2 and TRBJ2-3; 9 bases are shared with TRBD2. This CDR3 has 16 amino acids. J lost 6 bases, V lost 1 base, and 8 bases had no gene match. CDR1 and CDR2 from the germline V gene are SGHTA and FQGNSA.

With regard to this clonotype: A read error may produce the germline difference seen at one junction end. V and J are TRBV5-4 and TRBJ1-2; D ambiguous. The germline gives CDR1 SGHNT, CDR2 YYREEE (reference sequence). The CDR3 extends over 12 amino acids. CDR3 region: CASRTTSGNKVF. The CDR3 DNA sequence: TGTGCCAGCAGAACAACTTCAGGAAACAAAGTCTTC.

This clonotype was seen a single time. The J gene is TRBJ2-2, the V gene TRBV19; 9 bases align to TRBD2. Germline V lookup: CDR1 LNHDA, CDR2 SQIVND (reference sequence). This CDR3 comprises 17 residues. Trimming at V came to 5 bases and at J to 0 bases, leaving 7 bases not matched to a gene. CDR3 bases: TGTGCCAGTAGTTATTTAGCGGGAGTTCCGAACACCGGGGAGCTGTTTTTT. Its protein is CASSYLAGVPNTGELFF.

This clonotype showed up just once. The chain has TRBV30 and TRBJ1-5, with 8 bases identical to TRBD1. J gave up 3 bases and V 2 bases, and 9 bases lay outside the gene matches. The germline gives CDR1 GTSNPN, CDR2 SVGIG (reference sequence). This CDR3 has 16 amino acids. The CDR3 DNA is TGTGCCTGGAGTACTTCAGGGGGCGCGATCAATCAGCCCCAGCATTTT. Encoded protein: CAWSTSGGAINQPQHF.

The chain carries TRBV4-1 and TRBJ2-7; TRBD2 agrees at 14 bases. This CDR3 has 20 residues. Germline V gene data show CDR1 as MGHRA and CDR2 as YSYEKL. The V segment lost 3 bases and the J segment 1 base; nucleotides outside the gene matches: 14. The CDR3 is CASSQIPTLTSGRASYEQYF. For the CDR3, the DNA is TGCGCCAGCAGCCAGATCCCGACCCTGACTAGCGGGAGGGCTTCCTACGAGCAGTACTTC.

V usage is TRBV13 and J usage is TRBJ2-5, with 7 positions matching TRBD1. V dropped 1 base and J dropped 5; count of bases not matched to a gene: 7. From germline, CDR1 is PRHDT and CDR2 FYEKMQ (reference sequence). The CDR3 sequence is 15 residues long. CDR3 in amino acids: CASSLEGRGKETQYF. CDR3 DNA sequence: TGTGCCAGCAGCTTAGAAGGCAGGGGGAAGGAGACCCAGTACTTC. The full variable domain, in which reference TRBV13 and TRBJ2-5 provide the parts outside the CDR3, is AAGVIQSPRHLIKEKRETATLKCYPIPRHDTVYWYQQGPGQDPQFLISFYEKMQSDKGSIPDRFSAQQFSDYHSELNMSSLELGDSALYFCASSLEGRGKETQYFGPGTRLLVL.

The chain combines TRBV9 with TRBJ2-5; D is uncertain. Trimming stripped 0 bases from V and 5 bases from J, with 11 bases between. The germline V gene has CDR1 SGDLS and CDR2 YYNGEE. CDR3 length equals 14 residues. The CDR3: CASSVDRWLETQYF. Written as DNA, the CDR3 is TGTGCCAGCAGCGTAGACCGCTGGTTGGAGACCCAGTACTTC.

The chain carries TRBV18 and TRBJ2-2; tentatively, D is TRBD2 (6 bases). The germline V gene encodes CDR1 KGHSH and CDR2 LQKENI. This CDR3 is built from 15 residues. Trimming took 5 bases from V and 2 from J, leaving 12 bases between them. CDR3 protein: CASSAGPFNTGELFF. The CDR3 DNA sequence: TGTGCCAGCTCAGCGGGACCTTTTAACACCGGGGAGCTGTTTTTT.

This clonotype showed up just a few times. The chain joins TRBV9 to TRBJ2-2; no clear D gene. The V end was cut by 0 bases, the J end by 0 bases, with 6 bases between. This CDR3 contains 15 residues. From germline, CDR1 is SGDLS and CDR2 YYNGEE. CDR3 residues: CASSVGGANTGELFF. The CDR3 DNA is TGTGCCAGCAGCGTAGGCGGAGCGAACACCGGGGAGCTGTTTTTT.

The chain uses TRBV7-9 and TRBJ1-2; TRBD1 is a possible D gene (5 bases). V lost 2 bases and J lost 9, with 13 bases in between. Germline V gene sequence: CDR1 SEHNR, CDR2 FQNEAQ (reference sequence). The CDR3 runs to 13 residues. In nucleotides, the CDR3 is TGTGCCAGCAGCTTATCCGCGGACAAGAGCTACACCTTC. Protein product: CASSLSADKSYTF.

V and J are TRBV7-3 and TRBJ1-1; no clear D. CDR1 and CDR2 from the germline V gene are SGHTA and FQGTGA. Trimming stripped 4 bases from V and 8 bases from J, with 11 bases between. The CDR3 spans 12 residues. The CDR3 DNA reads TGTGCCAGCAGCTCCCCCGGCCGGGAAGCTTTCTTT. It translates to CASSSPGREAFF.

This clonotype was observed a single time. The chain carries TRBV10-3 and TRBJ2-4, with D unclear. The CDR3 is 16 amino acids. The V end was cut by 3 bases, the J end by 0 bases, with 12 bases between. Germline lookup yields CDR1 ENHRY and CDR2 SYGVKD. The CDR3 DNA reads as TGTGCCATCAGTGACCCCGACTCGGGAGCCAAAAACATTCAGTACTTC. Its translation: CAISDPDSGAKNIQYF.

The CDR3 loop reads CASSPANTIYF. CDR3 nucleotides: TGTGCCAGCTCCCCGGCAAACACCATATATTTT. The chain employs TRBV7-9 and TRBJ1-3; D gene unclear. From germline, CDR1 is SEHNR and CDR2 FQNEAQ (reference sequence). The V end was cut by 8 bases, the J end by 6 bases, with 8 bases between. The length of the CDR3 is 11 residues.

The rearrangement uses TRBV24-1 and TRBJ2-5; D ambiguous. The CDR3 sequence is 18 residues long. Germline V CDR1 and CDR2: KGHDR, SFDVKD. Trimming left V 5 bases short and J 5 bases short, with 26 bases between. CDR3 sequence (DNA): TGTGCCACCAGTGGTAGTTCGGGTGGGCCACCCGACGGGGAGACCCAGTACTTC. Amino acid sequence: CATSGSSGGPPDGETQYF.

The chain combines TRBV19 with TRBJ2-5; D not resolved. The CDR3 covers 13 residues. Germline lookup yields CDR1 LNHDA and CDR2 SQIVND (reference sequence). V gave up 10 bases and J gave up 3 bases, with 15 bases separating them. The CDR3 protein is CATSMSVEETQYF. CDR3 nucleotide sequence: TGTGCCACCTCAATGAGCGTCGAAGAGACCCAGTACTTC. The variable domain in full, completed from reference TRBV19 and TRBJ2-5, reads DGGITQSPKYLFRKEGQNVTLSCEQNLNHDAMYWYRQDPGQGLRLIYYSQIVNDFQKGDIAEGYSVSREKKESFPLTVTSAQKNPTAFYLCATSMSVEETQYFGPGTRLLVL.

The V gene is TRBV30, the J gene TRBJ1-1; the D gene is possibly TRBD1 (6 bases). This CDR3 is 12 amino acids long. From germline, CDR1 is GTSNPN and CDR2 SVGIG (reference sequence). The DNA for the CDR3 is TGTGCAATTAACAGGGTCAACACTGAAGCTTTCTTT. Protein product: CAINRVNTEAFF.

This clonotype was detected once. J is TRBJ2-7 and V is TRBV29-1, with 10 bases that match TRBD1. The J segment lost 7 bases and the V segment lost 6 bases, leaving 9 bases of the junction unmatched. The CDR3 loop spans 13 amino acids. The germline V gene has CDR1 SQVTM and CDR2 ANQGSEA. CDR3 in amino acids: CSVAPGQGIEQYF. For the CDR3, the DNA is TGCAGCGTCGCCCCGGGACAGGGGATAGAGCAGTACTTC.

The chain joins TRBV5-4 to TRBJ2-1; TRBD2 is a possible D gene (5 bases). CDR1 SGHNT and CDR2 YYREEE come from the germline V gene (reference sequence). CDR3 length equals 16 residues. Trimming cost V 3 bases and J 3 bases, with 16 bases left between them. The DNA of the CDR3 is TGTGCCAGCAGCTCCCTCAAAGCGGTGGGCTACAATGAGCAGTTCTTC. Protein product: CASSSLKAVGYNEQFF.

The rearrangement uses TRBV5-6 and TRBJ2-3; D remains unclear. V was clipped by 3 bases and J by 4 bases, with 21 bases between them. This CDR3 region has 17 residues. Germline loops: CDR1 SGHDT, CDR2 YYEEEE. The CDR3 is CASSSPLQDAQADTQYF. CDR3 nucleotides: TGTGCCAGCAGCTCCCCTCTGCAGGACGCCCAGGCAGATACGCAGTATTTT.

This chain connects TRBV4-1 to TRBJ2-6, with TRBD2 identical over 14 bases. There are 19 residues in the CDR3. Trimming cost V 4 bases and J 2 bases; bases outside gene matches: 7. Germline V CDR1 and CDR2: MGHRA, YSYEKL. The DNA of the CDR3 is TGCGCCAGCAGCCCTTTAGGGGGACTAGCGGGAGCTGGGGCCAACGTCCTGACTTTC. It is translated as CASSPLGGLAGAGANVLTF.